The rows below give T cell receptor beta chains drawn from one sample of a study of CD8+ T cells in alopecia areata. Sequenced by immunoSEQ multiplex PCR; TCRdb stores in-frame clones only, minus some. The sample holds about 120,000 clones; about 54% are singletons and the top ten take roughly 30%. Sequences were derived from CD8+ T cells sorted from blood, sampled at week 4, from a patient treated with tofacitinib. The receptor set was obtained from a human donor with alopecia areata. Both conserved end residues are part of each CDR3. Fields, in order: J gene, clone size, V gene, D gene, CDR3 protein, CDR3 DNA. D genes are given only for firm matches. The size of a clone is reported for some rows only, either as once, few or many, or as a class for expanded clones.

>TRBJ2-7|-|TRBV15|-
CATSRALQEPGTYEQYF
TGTGCCACCAGCAGGGCATTACAGGAGCCGGGGACCTACGAGCAGTACTTC
>TRBJ2-7|-|TRBV29-1|-
CSAETGKPYEQYF
TGCAGCGCCGAAACAGGGAAACCCTACGAGCAGTACTTC
>TRBJ1-5|-|TRBV27|-
CASSLSQGGQPQHF
TGTGCCAGCAGTTTATCGCAGGGTGGGCAGCCCCAGCATTTT
>TRBJ2-2|-|TRBV11-2|-
CTSSWRAGELFF
TGTACCAGCAGCTGGAGGGCCGGGGAGCTGTTTTTT
>TRBJ2-5|-|TRBV30|TRBD2
CAWSISSGQETQYF
TGTGCCTGGAGTATTTCTAGCGGACAAGAGACCCAGTACTTC
>TRBJ1-2|-|TRBV29-1|-
CSVVQGNGYTF
TGCAGCGTTGTACAGGGTAATGGCTACACCTTC
>TRBJ2-7|-|TRBV29-1|TRBD1
CSVEGQGGSYEQYF
TGCAGCGTTGAGGGACAGGGAGGCTCCTACGAGCAGTACTTC
>TRBJ2-7|-|TRBV2|-
CACSGDGQSSSYEQYF
TGTGCCTGCTCGGGGGACGGACAGTCTAGCTCCTACGAGCAGTACTTC
>TRBJ1-1|-|TRBV2|-
CAPQRQGGTEAFF
TGTGCCCCCCAGAGGCAAGGCGGGACTGAAGCTTTCTTT
>TRBJ2-7|once|TRBV11-2|TRBD2
CASSQEVGAGDEQYF
TGTGCCAGCAGCCAAGAAGTGGGAGCGGGGGACGAGCAGTACTTC
>TRBJ2-7|-|TRBV6-1|-
CASSGPRESYEQYF
TGTGCCAGCAGTGGGCCCAGGGAAAGTTACGAGCAGTACTTC
>TRBJ1-2|-|TRBV19|TRBD1
CASSPGTGGYGYTF
TGTGCCAGTAGTCCGGGGACAGGGGGTTATGGCTACACCTTC
>TRBJ2-2|-|TRBV4-1|TRBD1
CASSADRANTGELFF
TGCGCCAGCAGTGCGGACAGGGCGAACACCGGGGAGCTGTTTTTT
>TRBJ1-2|-|TRBV4-1|-
CASSPRTAGIAYGYTF
TGCGCCAGCAGCCCAAGAACGGCAGGGATAGCCTATGGCTACACCTTC
>TRBJ1-1|-|TRBV5-6|-
CASSLEGSGTEAFF
TGTGCCAGCAGCTTGGAAGGGAGTGGCACTGAAGCTTTCTTT
>TRBJ1-4|-|TRBV29-1|-
CSVRHSTNEKLFF
TGCAGCGTTCGTCATTCAACTAATGAAAAACTGTTTTTT
>TRBJ1-1|-|TRBV29-1|TRBD1
CSVEMGQVNTEAFF
TGCAGCGTTGAAATGGGACAGGTGAACACTGAAGCTTTCTTT
>TRBJ2-7|-|TRBV27|-
CASSLVDSSYEQYF
TGTGCCAGCAGTTTAGTGGACAGCTCCTACGAGCAGTACTTC
>TRBJ2-5|-|TRBV18|TRBD1
CASSPLEGQQETQYF
TGTGCCAGCTCACCACTCGAGGGACAGCAAGAGACCCAGTACTTC
>TRBJ1-5|-|TRBV30|TRBD1
CAWSAEGGQINQPQHF
TGTGCCTGGAGCGCCGAGGGGGGACAGATCAATCAGCCCCAGCATTTT
>TRBJ2-5|few|TRBV28|TRBD1
CASSPDRGTLQETQYF
TGTGCCAGCAGTCCCGACAGGGGTACCCTCCAAGAGACCCAGTACTTC
>TRBJ2-3|-|TRBV27|-
CASSLGGGGYTDTQYF
TGTGCCAGCAGTTTGGGGGGCGGGGGCTACACAGATACGCAGTATTTT
>TRBJ1-1|once|TRBV9|-
CASSANTGGTEAFF
TGTGCCAGCAGCGCCAATACCGGGGGCACTGAAGCTTTCTTT
>TRBJ1-2|-|TRBV6-6|-
CASTQRGQNYGYTF
TGTGCCAGCACCCAACGGGGGCAGAACTATGGCTACACCTTC
>TRBJ2-2|few|TRBV29-1|-
CSVEEGTGELFF
TGCAGCGTGGAGGAGGGCACCGGGGAGCTGTTTTTT
>TRBJ2-1|-|TRBV4-3|-
CASSHYVEGNNEQFF
TGCGCCAGCAGCCATTATGTGGAAGGTAACAATGAGCAGTTCTTC
>TRBJ2-1|-|TRBV30|-
CAWTPDGGREQFF
TGTGCCTGGACGCCGGACGGTGGGAGGGAGCAGTTCTTC
>TRBJ1-5|-|TRBV7-8|TRBD1
CASSTGQLNQPQHF
TGTGCCAGCAGCACGGGACAGCTCAATCAGCCCCAGCATTTT
>TRBJ2-2|-|TRBV30|-
CAWSETYTGELFF
TGTGCCTGGAGTGAAACATATACCGGGGAGCTGTTTTTT
>TRBJ2-5|-|TRBV10-3|-
CAISDAARETQYF
TGTGCCATCAGTGACGCGGCACGGGAGACCCAGTACTTC
>TRBJ1-1|few|TRBV4-1|-
CASSQEAGLNTEAFF
TGCGCCAGCAGCCAAGAGGCAGGGTTGAACACTGAAGCTTTCTTT
>TRBJ2-7|-|TRBV5-1|-
CASSSDSSVYEQYF
TGCGCCAGCAGCTCGGACAGCTCGGTCTACGAGCAGTACTTC
>TRBJ1-2|-|TRBV5-1|TRBD1
CASSLGQGNYGYTF
TGCGCCAGCAGCTTGGGACAGGGGAACTATGGCTACACCTTC
>TRBJ1-2|-|TRBV7-9|TRBD1
CASSLIRDRRGYTF
TGTGCCAGCAGCTTAATAAGGGACAGAAGGGGCTACACCTTC
>TRBJ1-2|-|TRBV29-1|TRBD1
CSVGTGGEGRLYGYTF
TGCAGCGTCGGGACAGGGGGCGAGGGGCGCCTCTATGGCTACACCTTC
>TRBJ2-1|-|TRBV5-6|TRBD2
CASSLRLAGDEQFF
TGTGCCAGCAGCCTCAGACTAGCGGGGGATGAGCAGTTCTTC
>TRBJ2-7|few|TRBV4-3|-
CASSQARTAPYEQYF
TGCGCCAGCAGCCAAGCCCGGACAGCACCCTACGAGCAGTACTTC
>TRBJ1-3|-|TRBV10-3|TRBD1
CAISGDRVALLSGNTIYF
TGTGCCATCAGTGGGGACAGGGTGGCTCTCCTCTCTGGAAACACCATATATTTT
>TRBJ2-1|-|TRBV29-1|-
CSVEWQSSYNEQFF
TGCAGCGTTGAATGGCAGAGCTCCTACAATGAGCAGTTCTTC
>TRBJ2-5|few|TRBV30|-
CAWSPMGGGETQYF
TGTGCCTGGAGCCCCATGGGGGGTGGAGAGACCCAGTACTTC
>TRBJ1-2|-|TRBV7-9|-
CASSSMLGVETNYGYTF
TGTGCCAGCAGCTCCATGCTGGGGGTTGAAACTAACTATGGCTACACCTTC
>TRBJ1-2|-|TRBV29-1|-
CSVLREGLETF
TGCAGCGTTCTGAGGGAAGGGCTAGAGACCTTC
>TRBJ2-7|-|TRBV4-2|-
CASSQGGDSSYEQYF
TGTGCCAGCAGCCAAGGTGGAGATAGCTCCTACGAGCAGTACTTC
>TRBJ1-5|-|TRBV19|TRBD1
CASSAWDRDQPQHF
TGTGCCAGTAGTGCCTGGGACAGGGATCAGCCCCAGCATTTT
>TRBJ2-2|-|TRBV30|-
CAWSEKNTGELFF
TGTGCCTGGAGCGAGAAGAACACCGGGGAGCTGTTTTTT
>TRBJ2-3|few|TRBV30|TRBD2
CAGAGGTDTQYF
TGTGCCGGCGCGGGGGGCACAGATACGCAGTATTTT
>TRBJ2-1|few|TRBV29-1|-
CSVEGLETEQFF
TGCAGCGTTGAAGGTCTAGAGACTGAGCAGTTCTTC
>TRBJ2-1|-|TRBV29-1|-
CSVTSWDKGGNEQFF
TGCAGCGTTACCTCCTGGGACAAGGGCGGGAATGAGCAGTTCTTC
>TRBJ2-3|few|TRBV28|-
CASRPDQYRADTQYF
TGTGCCAGCAGGCCAGACCAGTACAGGGCAGATACGCAGTATTTT
>TRBJ1-2|-|TRBV5-1|-
CASSFPARDGYTF
TGCGCCAGCAGCTTTCCAGCCAGGGATGGCTACACCTTC
>TRBJ2-1|few|TRBV13|-
CASSLTANNEQFF
TGTGCCAGCAGCTTGACAGCAAACAATGAGCAGTTCTTC